These T cell receptor beta chains were read from a single sample in a study of T cells in Graves' hyperthyroidism and ophthalmopathy. TCRdb itself ran the multiplex PCR reads through MiXCR, one entry per CDR3 protein. The repertoire has more than 300,000 distinct CDR3 sequences, under 20% of them found once; the top ten carry 40%. The sample consisted of blood. The source is a man aged 18 to 35 with Graves' ophthalmopathy. CDR3s include the opening cysteine and the closing phenylalanine or tryptophan. The order of the fields is V gene, clone size, CDR3 protein. For some rows the clone size is stated as once, few or many, or as a class when expanded; others skip it.

TRBV6-1 few CASSSPGEFGETQYF
TRBV29-1 few CSVDGTRKGVETQYF
TRBV20-1 few CSAPWSTQESQYF
TRBV6-1 . CASSRSSAGAFYNEQFF
TRBV7-9 many CASSLARGLAHEQFF
TRBV20-1 many CSTRGVEEKLFF
TRBV20-1 few CSARGGGVDTQYF
TRBV20-1 many CSARVTAGLYEQYF
TRBV6-1 many CASSYNRRSGNTIYF
TRBV10-2 . CATRHREENEQFF
TRBV5-1 many CASSSPQDGERIQYF
TRBV6-1 . CASSLRDSMSLHF
TRBV12-3/TRBV12-4 . CASSPPGLAGGPRSTDTQYF
TRBV3-1 few CASSQDWDGPYEQYF
TRBV11-2 many CASSLAGNGDTQYF
TRBV10-3 few CAISGADYEQYF
TRBV6-1 . CASSEFGSQTSGANVLTF
TRBV7-2 many CASSLSVGTGVNEQFF
TRBV7-3 many CASSLSRNQPQHF
TRBV28 . CASSGIGQGGHNEQFF
TRBV7-9 many CASSPRQGFRETQYF
TRBV5-1 . CASSLDQSSGNTIYF
TRBV18 many CASSPRSHSYNEQFF
TRBV11-2 . CASSSPPPTSGGAGGNIQYF
TRBV20-1 . CSARGGVGPETQYF
TRBV11-1 many CASSRAGVNYGYTF
TRBV7-8 many CASSLLGTGYTF
TRBV12-3/TRBV12-4 few CASIKTGGSTEAFF
TRBV5-4 . CASSSTSGPYNEQFF
TRBV29-1 . CSALGTENTGELFF
TRBV7-2 . CASSSGPGKLYGYTF
TRBV6-2/TRBV6-3 . CASSPGGKTEAFF
TRBV6-2/TRBV6-3 . CASSLGLAGGLGTDTQYF
TRBV12-3/TRBV12-4 many CASNAGGGAEAFF
TRBV9 . CASSVVLSASTGELFF
TRBV28 many CASSGGGRSPEQYF
TRBV11-2 . CASSPRTSGNYEQYF
TRBV2 . CASKGGPSGNTIYF
TRBV3-1 many CASTSGSTNEKLFF
TRBV15 . CATSRTLQQGLGYGYTF
TRBV27 few CASSRTGSSGANVLTF
TRBV7-2 many CASSPERGQETQYF
TRBV20-1 many CSARDIGRGAWGYTF
TRBV20-1 . CSAASFYQGQTQYF